This T cell receptor (beta chain) is from a study of blood T cell repertoires in COVID-19. This CDR3 is 12 amino acids long. Per germline, CDR1 SGHNT and CDR2 YYREEE (reference sequence). Trimming removed 7 bases at V and 3 bases at J, with 10 bases between. The table came from immunoSEQ multiplex PCR; TCRdb's copy has only in-frame clones and leaves some out. The sample lists some 240,000 clones, 65% to 90% seen once, with about 2.5% in the top ten. This clone is a singleton in its sample. This clonotype originated in a woman in her 70s with COVID-19, enrolled during active disease. What was sequenced was peripheral blood. V and J are TRBV5-4 and TRBJ1-1; TRBD1 is a possible D gene (6 bases). The chain's CDR3 is CASQGTYTEAFF. CDR3 coding DNA: TGTGCCAGCCAGGGGACATACACTGAAGCTTTCTTT.